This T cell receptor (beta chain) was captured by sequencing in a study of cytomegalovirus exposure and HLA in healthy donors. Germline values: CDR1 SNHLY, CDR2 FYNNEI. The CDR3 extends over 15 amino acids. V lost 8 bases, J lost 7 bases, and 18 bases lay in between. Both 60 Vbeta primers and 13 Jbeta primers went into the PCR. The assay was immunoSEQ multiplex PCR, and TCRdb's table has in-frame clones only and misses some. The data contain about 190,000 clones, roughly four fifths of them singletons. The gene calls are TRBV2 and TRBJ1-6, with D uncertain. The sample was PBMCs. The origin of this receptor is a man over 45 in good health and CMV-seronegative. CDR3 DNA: TGTGCCAGCGGTAGAGGCCAAGCGCGGAATTCACCCCTCCACTTT. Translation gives CASGRGQARNSPLHF.